Following are 10 T cell receptor beta chains from one sample sequenced in a study of CD8 T cells in Susac syndrome. RNA in amounts of about 0.5 to 1 ug was reverse transcribed with random hexamers. In TCRdb, the immunoSEQ multiplex PCR reads were re-called with MiXCR into one record per CDR3 protein. The repertoire holds about 300,000 distinct CDR3 sequences, with approximately 85% as singletons. The sample consisted of CD8+ T cells from PBMCs. The receptors were sampled from a human donor with multiple sclerosis.

The CDR3 loop is CASRTIQGAKRPDTQYF. CDR3 in DNA: TGTGCCAGCAGAACCATCCAGGGGGCCAAGCGCCCAGATACGCAGTATTTT. The chain combines TRBV2 with TRBJ2-3; 8 bases are shared with TRBD1. Trimming took 6 bases from V and 4 from J; bases not matched to a gene: 15. The germline V gene has CDR1 SNHLY and CDR2 FYNNEI. CDR3 length: 17 amino acids.

The chain couples TRBV12-3 or TRBV12-4 to TRBJ1-5; tentatively, D is TRBD1 (5 bases). CDR3 size: 13 residues. Trimming cost V 6 bases and J 1 base, with 7 bases left between them. This CDR3 is CASSQGSNQPQHF. CDR3 nucleotide sequence: TGTGCCAGCAGCCAGGGCAGCAATCAGCCCCAGCATTTT.

This clonotype was counted once. The rearrangement uses TRBV30 and TRBJ2-1, with TRBD2 identical over 8 bases. The V gene end was trimmed by 4 bases and the J gene end by 0 bases; junction bases not matched to a gene: 5. CDR1 GTSNPN and CDR2 SVGIG come from the germline V gene (reference sequence). The CDR3 runs 15 residues. The CDR3: CAWTGGGSSYNEQFF. DNA for the CDR3: TGTGCCTGGACCGGCGGGGGGAGCTCCTACAATGAGCAGTTCTTC.

The V and J genes are TRBV11-2 and TRBJ2-7; D perhaps matches TRBD1 (7 bases). This CDR3 contains 15 residues. Germline CDR1 is SGHAT and CDR2 is FQNNGV. Trimming cost V 5 bases and J 6 bases, with 20 bases left between them. The CDR3 here is CASSLRRGTELEQYF. In nucleotides, the CDR3 is TGTGCCAGCAGCCTCCGTCGCGGGACAGAACTCGAGCAGTACTTC. Looking up the rest from reference TRBV11-2 and TRBJ2-7 gives the full variable domain: EAGVAQSPRYKIIEKRQSVAFWCNPISGHATLYWYQQILGQGPKLLIQFQNNGVVDDSQLPKDRFSAERLKGVDSTLKIQPAKLEDSAVYLCASSLRRGTELEQYFGPGTRLTVT.

This clonotype was recorded only once. The CDR3 DNA follows: TGTGCCAGCAGTGATCCCGGGACACCGAGCACTGAAGCTTTCTTT. It codes for CASSDPGTPSTEAFF. The chain joins TRBV25-1 to TRBJ1-1; TRBD1 is a possible D gene (6 bases). There are 15 residues in the CDR3. V was shortened by 3 bases and J by 4 bases, with 15 bases between the two germline ends. Per the germline V gene, CDR1 is MGHDK and CDR2 is SYGVNS.

The rearrangement joins TRBV27 to TRBJ2-1; 10 bases match TRBD2. V shed 4 bases, J shed 10 bases, and the junction held 13 bases outside the gene matches. CDR3 length: 16 amino acids. Germline V gene sequence: CDR1 MNHEY, CDR2 SMNVEV (reference sequence). The chain's CDR3 is CASSSRTSGHSWEQFF. The CDR3 bases are TGTGCCAGCAGTTCTCGGACTAGCGGACATTCGTGGGAGCAGTTCTTC.

The V gene is TRBV9, the J gene TRBJ2-7; D may be TRBD1 (6 bases). Germline V gives CDR1 SGDLS, CDR2 YYNGEE. V dropped 3 bases and J dropped 0 bases, with 10 bases sitting between them. The CDR3 covers 14 residues. CDR3 DNA sequence: TGTGCCAGCAGCGCAGGGGATAGCTCCTACGAGCAGTACTTC. Translated: CASSAGDSSYEQYF.

V gene TRBV3-1 combines with J gene TRBJ1-4; D unresolved. CDR1 and CDR2 (germline): LGHDT, YNNKEL (reference sequence). The CDR3 loop spans 13 amino acids. Trimming removed 3 bases at V and 2 bases at J, with 4 bases between. The CDR3 protein is CASSHATNEKLFF. CDR3 in DNA: TGTGCCAGCAGCCACGCCACTAATGAAAAACTGTTTTTT.

V usage is TRBV4-3 and J usage is TRBJ1-3; no firm D call. V gave up 4 bases and J gave up 0 bases, with 7 bases separating them. There are 14 residues in the CDR3. Germline V CDR1 and CDR2: LGHNA, YSLEER. The CDR3 region is CASSPAISGNTIYF. The CDR3 nucleotides read TGCGCCAGCAGCCCAGCGATCTCTGGAAACACCATATATTTT.

CDR3 sequence reads: CSVEVAGTSGTYEQYF. The CDR3 DNA follows: TGCAGCGTTGAAGTGGCCGGGACCTCGGGGACCTACGAGCAGTACTTC. The chain uses TRBV29-1 and TRBJ2-7; D may match TRBD1 or TRBD2 (5 bases each). The V end was cut by 1 base, the J end by 2 bases, with 18 bases between. The CDR3 length is 16 residues. Germline V gene sequence: CDR1 SQVTM, CDR2 ANQGSEA.